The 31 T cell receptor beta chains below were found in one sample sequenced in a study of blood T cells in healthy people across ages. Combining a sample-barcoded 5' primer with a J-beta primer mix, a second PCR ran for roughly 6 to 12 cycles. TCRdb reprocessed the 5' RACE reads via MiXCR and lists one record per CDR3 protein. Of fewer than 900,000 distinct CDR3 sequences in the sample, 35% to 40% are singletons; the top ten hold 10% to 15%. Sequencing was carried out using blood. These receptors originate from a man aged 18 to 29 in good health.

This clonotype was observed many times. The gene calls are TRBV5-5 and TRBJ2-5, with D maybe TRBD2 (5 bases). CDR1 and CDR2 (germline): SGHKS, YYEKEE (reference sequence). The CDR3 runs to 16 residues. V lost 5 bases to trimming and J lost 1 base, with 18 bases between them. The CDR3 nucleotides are TGTGCCAGCAGTCCCTTGGACCGGGAACTCCAAGAGACCCAGTACTTC. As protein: CASSPLDRELQETQYF. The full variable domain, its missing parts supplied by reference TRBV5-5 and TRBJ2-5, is DAGVTQSPTHLIKTRGQQVTLRCSPISGHKSVSWYQQVLGQGPQFIFQYYEKEERGRGNFPDRFSARQFPNYSSELNVNALLLGDSALYLCASSPLDRELQETQYFGPGTRLLVL.

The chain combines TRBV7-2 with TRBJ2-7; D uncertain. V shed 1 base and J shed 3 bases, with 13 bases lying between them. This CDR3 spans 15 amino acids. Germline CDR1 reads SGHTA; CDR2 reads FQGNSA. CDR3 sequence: CASSLVPSTDYEQYF. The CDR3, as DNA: TGTGCCAGCAGCTTAGTCCCCTCTACGGACTACGAGCAGTACTTC. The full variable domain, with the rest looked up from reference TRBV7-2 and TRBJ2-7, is GAGVSQSPSNKVTEKGKDVELRCDPISGHTALYWYRQSLGQGLEFLIYFQGNSAPDKSGLPSDRFSAERTGGSVSTLTIQRTQQEDSAVYLCASSLVPSTDYEQYFGPGTRLTVT.

CDR3 DNA: TGTGCCAGCAGCGCCGAACGGGCGACTCGATGGACCTTC. It is translated as CASSAERATRWTF. The V call is TRBV14, the J call TRBJ1-2; no definite D call. The CDR3 covers 13 residues. Trimming left V 5 bases short and J 14 bases short, with 21 bases between. The germline V gene has CDR1 SGHDN and CDR2 FVKESK.

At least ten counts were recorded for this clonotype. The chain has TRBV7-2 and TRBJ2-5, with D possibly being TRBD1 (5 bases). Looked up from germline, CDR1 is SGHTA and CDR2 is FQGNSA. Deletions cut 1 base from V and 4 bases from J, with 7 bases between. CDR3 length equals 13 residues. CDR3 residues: CASSLGTRETQYF. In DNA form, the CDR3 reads TGTGCCAGCAGCTTAGGGACAAGAGAGACCCAGTACTTC.

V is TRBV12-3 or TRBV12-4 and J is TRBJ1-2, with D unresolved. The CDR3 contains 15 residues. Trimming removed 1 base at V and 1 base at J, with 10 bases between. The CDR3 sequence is CASSLGAGVNYGYTF. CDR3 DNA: TGTGCCAGCAGTTTAGGGGCGGGCGTTAACTATGGCTACACCTTC.

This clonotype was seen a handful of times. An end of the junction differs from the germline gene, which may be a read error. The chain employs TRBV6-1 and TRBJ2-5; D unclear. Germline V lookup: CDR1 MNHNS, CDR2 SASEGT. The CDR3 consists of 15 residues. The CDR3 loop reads CAGSEFGQVEETQYF. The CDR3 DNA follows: TGTGCCGGCAGTGAATTTGGGCAGGTAGAAGAGACCCAGTACTTC.

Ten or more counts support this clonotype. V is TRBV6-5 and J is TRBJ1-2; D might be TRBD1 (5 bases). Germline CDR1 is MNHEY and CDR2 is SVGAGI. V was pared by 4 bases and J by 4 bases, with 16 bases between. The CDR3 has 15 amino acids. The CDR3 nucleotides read TGTGCCAGCAGTTCCCCAGACAGCACTATCTATGGCTACACCTTC. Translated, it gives CASSSPDSTIYGYTF.

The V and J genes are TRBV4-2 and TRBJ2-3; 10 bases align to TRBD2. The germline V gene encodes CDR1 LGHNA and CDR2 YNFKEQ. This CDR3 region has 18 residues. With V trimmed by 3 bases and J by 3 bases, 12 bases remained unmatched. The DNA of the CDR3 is TGTGCCAGCAGCCATTCCAGCGGGGGGGCCCCTGGGACAGATACGCAGTATTTT. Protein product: CASSHSSGGAPGTDTQYF.

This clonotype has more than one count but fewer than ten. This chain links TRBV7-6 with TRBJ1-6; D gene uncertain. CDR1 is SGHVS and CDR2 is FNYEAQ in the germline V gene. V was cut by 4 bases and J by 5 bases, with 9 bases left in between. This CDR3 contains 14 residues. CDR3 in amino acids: CASSSRRDNSPLHF. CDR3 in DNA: TGTGCCAGCAGCTCCCGAAGGGATAATTCACCCCTCCACTTT.

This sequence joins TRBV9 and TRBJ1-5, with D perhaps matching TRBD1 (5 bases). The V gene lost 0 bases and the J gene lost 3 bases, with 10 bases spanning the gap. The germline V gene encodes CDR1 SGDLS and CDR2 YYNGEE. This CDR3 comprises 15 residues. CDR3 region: CASSVGDVDNQPQHF. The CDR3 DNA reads TGTGCCAGCAGCGTAGGGGACGTCGACAATCAGCCCCAGCATTTT.

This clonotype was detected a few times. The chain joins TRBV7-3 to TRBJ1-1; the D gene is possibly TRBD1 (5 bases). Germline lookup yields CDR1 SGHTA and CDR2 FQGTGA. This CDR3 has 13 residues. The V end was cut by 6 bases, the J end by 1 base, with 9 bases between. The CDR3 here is CASRNDRNTEAFF. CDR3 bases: TGTGCCAGCAGAAACGACAGGAACACTGAAGCTTTCTTT.

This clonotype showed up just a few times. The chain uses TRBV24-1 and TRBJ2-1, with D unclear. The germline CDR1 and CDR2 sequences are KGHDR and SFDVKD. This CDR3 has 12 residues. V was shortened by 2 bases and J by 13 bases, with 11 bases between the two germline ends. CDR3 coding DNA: TGTGCCACCAGTGATTCCGGACGGCTACAGTTCTTC. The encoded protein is CATSDSGRLQFF.

This CDR3 reads CASSHPGVTNNEQYF. CDR3 DNA: TGCGCCAGCAGCCACCCAGGGGTTACCAACAATGAGCAGTACTTC. The genes are TRBV4-1 and TRBJ2-5; tentative D call: TRBD1 (6 bases). The CDR3 totals 15 residues. The germline V gene has CDR1 MGHRA and CDR2 YSYEKL. The germline V and J ends were trimmed by 3 bases and 11 bases, with 22 bases remaining between them.

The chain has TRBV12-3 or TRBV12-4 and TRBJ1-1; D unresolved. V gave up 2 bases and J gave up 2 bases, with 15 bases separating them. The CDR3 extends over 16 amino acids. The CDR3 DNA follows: TGTGCCAGCAGTTTAAACGGGGTCAGAAGTAACACTGAAGCTTTCTTT. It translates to CASSLNGVRSNTEAFF.

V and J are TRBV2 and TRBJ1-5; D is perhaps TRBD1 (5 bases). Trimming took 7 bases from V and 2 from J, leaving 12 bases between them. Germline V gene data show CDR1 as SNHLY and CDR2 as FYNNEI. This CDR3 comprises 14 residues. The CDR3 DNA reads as TGTGCCAGCATGGGAGGGGTCGGCAATCAGCCCCAGCATTTT. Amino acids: CASMGGVGNQPQHF.

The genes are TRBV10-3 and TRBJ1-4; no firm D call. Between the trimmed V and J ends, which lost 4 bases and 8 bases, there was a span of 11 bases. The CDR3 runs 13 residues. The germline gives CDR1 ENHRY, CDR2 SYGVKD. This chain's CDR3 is CAISGVGLEKLFF. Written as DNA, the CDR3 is TGTGCCATCAGTGGAGTCGGGCTCGAAAAACTGTTTTTT.

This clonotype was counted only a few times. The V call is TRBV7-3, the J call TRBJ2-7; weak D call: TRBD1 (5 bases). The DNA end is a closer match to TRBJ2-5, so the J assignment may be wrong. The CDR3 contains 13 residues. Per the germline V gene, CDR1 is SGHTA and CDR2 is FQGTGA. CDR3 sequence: CASSLTVQGTQYF. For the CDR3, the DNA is TGTGCCAGCAGCTTAACGGTCCAGGGGACCCAGTACTTC.

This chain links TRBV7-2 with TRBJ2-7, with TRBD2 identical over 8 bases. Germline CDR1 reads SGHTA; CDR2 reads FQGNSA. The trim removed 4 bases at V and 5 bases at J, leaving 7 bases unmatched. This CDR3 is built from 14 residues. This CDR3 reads CASSSTSGSHEQYF. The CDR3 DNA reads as TGTGCCAGCAGCTCAACCAGCGGGAGCCACGAGCAGTACTTC.

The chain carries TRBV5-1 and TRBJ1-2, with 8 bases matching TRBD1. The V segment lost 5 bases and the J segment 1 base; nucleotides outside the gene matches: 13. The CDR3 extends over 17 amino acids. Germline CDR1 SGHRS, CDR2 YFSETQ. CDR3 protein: CASRVHPGQAYNYGYTF. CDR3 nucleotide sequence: TGCGCCAGCAGAGTACACCCGGGACAGGCTTATAACTATGGCTACACCTTC.

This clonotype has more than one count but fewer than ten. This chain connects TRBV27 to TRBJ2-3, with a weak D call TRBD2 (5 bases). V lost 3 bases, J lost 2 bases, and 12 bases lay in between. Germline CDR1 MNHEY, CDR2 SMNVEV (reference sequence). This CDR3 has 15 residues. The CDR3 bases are TGTGCCAGCAGTTTTCGAGGGCCCCCCACAGATACGCAGTATTTT. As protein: CASSFRGPPTDTQYF.

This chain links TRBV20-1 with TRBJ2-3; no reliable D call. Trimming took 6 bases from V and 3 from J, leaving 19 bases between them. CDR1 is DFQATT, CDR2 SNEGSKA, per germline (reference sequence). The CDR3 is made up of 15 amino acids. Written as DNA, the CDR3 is TGCAGTGCACCCAGCCATTTGACTGATACAGATACGCAGTATTTT. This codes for CSAPSHLTDTDTQYF.

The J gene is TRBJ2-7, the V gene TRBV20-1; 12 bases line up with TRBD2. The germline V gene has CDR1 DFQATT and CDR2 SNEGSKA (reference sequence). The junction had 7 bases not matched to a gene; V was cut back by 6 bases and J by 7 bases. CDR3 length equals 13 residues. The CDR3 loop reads CSAAGTSGSEQYF. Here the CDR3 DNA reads TGCAGTGCAGCCGGGACTAGCGGGTCAGAGCAGTACTTC.

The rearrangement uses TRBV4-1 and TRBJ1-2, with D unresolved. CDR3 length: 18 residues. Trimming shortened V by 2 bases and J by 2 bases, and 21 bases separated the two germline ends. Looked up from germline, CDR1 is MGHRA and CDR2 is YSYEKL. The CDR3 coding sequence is TGCGCCAGCAGCCAACATAGCCCACGGATAGAAAACAACTATGGCTACACCTTC. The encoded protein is CASSQHSPRIENNYGYTF.

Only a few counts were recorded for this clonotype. This CDR3 reads CASRPNLSGGYNEQFF. The CDR3 nucleotides are TGTGCCAGCAGGCCCAACCTTAGCGGGGGTTACAATGAGCAGTTCTTC. The chain combines TRBV7-2 with TRBJ2-1; the match to TRBD2 covers 9 bases. CDR1 and CDR2 from the germline V gene are SGHTA and FQGNSA. The V and J ends lost 6 bases and 4 bases, in that order; junction bases with no gene match: 10. This CDR3 contains 16 residues.

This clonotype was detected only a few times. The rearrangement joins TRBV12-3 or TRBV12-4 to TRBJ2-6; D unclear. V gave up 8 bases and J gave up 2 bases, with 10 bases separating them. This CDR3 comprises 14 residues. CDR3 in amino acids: CASDSATGANVLTF. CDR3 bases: TGTGCCAGCGATTCAGCCACTGGGGCCAACGTCCTGACTTTC.

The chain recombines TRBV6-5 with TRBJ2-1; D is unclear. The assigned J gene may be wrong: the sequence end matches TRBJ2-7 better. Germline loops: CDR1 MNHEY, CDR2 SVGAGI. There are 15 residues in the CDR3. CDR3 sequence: CASSYSDSSYNEQYF. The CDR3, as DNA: TGTGCCAGCAGTTACTCAGATAGCTCCTACAATGAGCAGTACTTC.

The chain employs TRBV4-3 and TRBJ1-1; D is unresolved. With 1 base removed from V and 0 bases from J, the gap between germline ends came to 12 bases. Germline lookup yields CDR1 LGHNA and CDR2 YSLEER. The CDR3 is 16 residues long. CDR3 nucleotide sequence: TGCGCCAGCAGCCAAGGAACAGTTTCCATGAACACTGAAGCTTTCTTT. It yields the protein CASSQGTVSMNTEAFF.

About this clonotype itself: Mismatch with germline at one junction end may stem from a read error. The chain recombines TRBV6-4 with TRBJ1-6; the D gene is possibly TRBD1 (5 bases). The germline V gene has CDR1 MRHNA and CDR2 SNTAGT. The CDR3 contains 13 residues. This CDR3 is CASSGGANSPPHF. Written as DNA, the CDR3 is TGTGCCAGCAGCGGAGGGGCGAATTCACCCCCCCACTTT.

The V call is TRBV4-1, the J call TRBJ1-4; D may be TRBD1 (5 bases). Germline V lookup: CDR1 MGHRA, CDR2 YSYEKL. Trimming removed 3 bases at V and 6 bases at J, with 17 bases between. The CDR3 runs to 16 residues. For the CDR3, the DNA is TGCGCCAGCAGCCAGGCCCGGGGCAGGGTGGATGAAAAACTGTTTTTT. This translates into CASSQARGRVDEKLFF.

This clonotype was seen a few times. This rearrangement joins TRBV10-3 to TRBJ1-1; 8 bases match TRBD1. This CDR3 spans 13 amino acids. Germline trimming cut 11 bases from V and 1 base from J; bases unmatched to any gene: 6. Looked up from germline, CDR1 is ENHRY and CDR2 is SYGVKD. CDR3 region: CALQGAENTEAFF. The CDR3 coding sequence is TGTGCCCTTCAGGGGGCGGAGAACACTGAAGCTTTCTTT.

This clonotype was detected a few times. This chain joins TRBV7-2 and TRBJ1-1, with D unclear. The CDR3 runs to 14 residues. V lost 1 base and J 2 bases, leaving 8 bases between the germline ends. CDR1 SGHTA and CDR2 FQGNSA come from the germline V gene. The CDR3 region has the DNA TGTGCCAGCAGCTTAGTGGGCATTAACACTGAAGCTTTCTTT. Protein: CASSLVGINTEAFF.